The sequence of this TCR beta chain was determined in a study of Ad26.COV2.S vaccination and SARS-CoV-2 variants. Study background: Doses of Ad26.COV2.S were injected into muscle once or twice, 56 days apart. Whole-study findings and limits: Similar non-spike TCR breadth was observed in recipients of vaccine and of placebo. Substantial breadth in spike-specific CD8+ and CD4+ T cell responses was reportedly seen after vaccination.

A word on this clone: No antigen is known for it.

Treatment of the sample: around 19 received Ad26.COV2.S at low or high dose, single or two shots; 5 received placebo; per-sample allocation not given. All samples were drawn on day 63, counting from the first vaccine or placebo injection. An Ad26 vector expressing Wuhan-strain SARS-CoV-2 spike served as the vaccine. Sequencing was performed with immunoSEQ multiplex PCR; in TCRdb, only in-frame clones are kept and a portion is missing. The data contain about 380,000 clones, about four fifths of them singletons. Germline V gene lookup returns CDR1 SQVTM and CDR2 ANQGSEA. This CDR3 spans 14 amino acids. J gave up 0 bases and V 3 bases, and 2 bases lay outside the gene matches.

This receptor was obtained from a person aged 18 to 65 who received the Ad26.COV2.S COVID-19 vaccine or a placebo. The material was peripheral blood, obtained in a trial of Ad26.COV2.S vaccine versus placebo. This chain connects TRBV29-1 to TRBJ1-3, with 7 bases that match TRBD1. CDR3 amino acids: CSVDTGASGNTIYF. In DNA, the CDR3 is TGCAGCGTTGATACAGGGGCCTCTGGAAACACCATATATTTT.